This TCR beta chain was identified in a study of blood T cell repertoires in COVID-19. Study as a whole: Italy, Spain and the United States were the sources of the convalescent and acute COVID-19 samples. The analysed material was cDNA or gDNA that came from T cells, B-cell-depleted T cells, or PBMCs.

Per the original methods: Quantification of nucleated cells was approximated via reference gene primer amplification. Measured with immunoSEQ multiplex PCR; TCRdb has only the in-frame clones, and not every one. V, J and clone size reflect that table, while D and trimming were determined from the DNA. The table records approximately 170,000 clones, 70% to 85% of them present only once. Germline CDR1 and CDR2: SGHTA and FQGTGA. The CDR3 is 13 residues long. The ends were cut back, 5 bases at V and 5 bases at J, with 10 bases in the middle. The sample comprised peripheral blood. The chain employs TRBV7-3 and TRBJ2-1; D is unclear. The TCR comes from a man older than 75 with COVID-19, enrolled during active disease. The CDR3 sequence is CASSVARDNEQFF. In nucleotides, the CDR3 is TGTGCCAGCAGCGTAGCTCGGGACAATGAGCAGTTCTTC. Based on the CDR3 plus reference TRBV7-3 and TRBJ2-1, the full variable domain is GAGVSQTPSNKVTEKGKYVELRCDPISGHTALYWYRQSLGQGPEFLIYFQGTGAADDSGLPNDRFFAVRPEGSVSTLKIQRTERGDSAVYLCASSVARDNEQFFGPGTRLTVL.